This paragraph reports one T cell receptor (beta chain). Which antigen it targets is not known. Sequencing was carried out with an Illumina HiSeq 2000. TCR beta cDNA libraries were made by 5'RACE template switching that added a universal primer site and unique molecular identifiers. Priming for cDNA synthesis came from the TCR beta constant segment, and two successive PCR amplification steps followed. On the authors' methods: Reads were demultiplexed and grouped by UMI with MIGEC, and clonotypes were assembled and quantified with MiTCR. To remove erroneous sequences, TCR cDNA sequences were retained only when supported by two or more reads. The tcR package was used for downstream repertoire analysis, with clonotypes matched between fractions based on CDR3 nucleotide sequence plus V segment. Antigen specificity was annotated against VDJdb with VDJmatch, allowing one amino acid substitution in CDR3. After TCRdb reprocessed the reads, each CDR3 protein sequence was kept as one row, without DNA. The V and J calls come from TCRdb's annotation, not from the publication. The sample table records 500,000 to 600,000 distinct CDR3 sequences. Approximately 3.6% of the sample lies in the top ten.

The sample is drawn from a study of T cells expressing NK-cell markers (dated by TCRdb to between 2020 and 2021). General notes on the study: Three sorted T-cell subsets (CD3+CD56+NKG2C+, CD3+CD56+NKG2C- and CD3+CD56-NKG2C+) from fewer than 10 donors had their TCR beta-chain repertoires profiled. Among the eight sequenced donors, seven were HCMV-seropositive and one was HCMV-seronegative. Randomly selected healthy volunteers, three men and five women, were used as the eight sequenced donors. Sequencing of the libraries produced 2 x 150 bp reads on Illumina HiSeq 2000/2500, MiSeq or NextSeq. Study-level results and caveats: For five or six donors, the dominant CD3+CD56+NKG2C+ clonotypes were among the top 10 CD8+ clonotypes and accounted for about 1.0-8% of CD8+ T cells. Those dominant clonotypes were again the most abundant among CD3+CD56-NKG2C+ cells in a few donors, at about 28.3-65%. Whether the expanded NKG2C-expressing T cell clones were specific for HCMV antigens was left unclear.

HCMV-specific IgG was detected in serum with a commercial ELISA kit to determine HCMV serostatus. Ficoll density gradient centrifugation was used to isolate peripheral blood mononuclear cells from blood. The CDR1 and CDR2 encoded by the germline V gene are SGHDT and YYEEEE. Its CDR3 holds 15 amino acids, cysteine through phenylalanine. Only the protein is on record. The chain links TRBV5-6 with TRBJ2-3; there is no DNA to check the TCRdb D call of TRBD1. Material: blood T cells: a sorted CD56 or NKG2C T cell subset, CD4+ or CD8+ T cells, or bulk PBMC T cells (not recorded which). The sequence was obtained from a young man in good health. Donor details come from another sample of the same person, matched by shared clones. This receptor has the CDR3 CASSRGQGGADTQYF.